This TCR beta chain was obtained from a study of OX40 agonist ivuxolimab in advanced cancers. Study-wide context: Patients treated during dose escalation were battling hepatocellular carcinoma, melanoma, renal cell or head and neck cancer.

The repertoire was sequenced with immunoSEQ multiplex PCR; TCRdb's copy has only in-frame clones and lacks some. This sample has roughly 89,000 clones; about 86% occur once, and the top ten carry 6.5%. Overall study results and limits: Not determined was the antigen specificity of the expanded peripheral T cells. Expanded clones were, on average, more numerous in CD8+ T cells than in CD4+.

In the case of this clone: Its antigen is undetermined.

V lost 5 bases to trimming and J lost 0 bases, with 14 bases between them. The germline V gene encodes CDR1 SGDLS and CDR2 YYNGEE. The CDR3 totals 15 residues. The sequence came from an adult with an advanced solid tumor such as melanoma, head and neck, liver or kidney cancer. The rearrangement joins TRBV9 to TRBJ1-1; the D is unclear. This material consisted of CD4+ or CD8+ T cells sorted from blood, taken in a trial of the OX40 agonist ivuxolimab. The CDR3 coding sequence is TGTGCCAGCAGTGACGGAGTCCTATTGAACACTGAAGCTTTCTTT. Encoded protein: CASSDGVLLNTEAFF.